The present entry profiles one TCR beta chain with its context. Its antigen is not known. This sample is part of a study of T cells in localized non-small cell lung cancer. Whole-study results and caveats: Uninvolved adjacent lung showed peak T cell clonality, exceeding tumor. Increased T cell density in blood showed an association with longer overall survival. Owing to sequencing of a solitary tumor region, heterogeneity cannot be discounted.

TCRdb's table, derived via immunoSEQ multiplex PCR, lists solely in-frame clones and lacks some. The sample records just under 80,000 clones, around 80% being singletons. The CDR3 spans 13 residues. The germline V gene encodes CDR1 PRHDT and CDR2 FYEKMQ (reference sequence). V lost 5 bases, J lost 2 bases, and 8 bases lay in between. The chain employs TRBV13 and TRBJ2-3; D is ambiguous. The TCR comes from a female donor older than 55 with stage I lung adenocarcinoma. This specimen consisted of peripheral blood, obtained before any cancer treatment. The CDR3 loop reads CASSAAATDTQYF. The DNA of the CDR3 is TGTGCCAGCAGCGCAGCAGCCACAGATACGCAGTATTTT.